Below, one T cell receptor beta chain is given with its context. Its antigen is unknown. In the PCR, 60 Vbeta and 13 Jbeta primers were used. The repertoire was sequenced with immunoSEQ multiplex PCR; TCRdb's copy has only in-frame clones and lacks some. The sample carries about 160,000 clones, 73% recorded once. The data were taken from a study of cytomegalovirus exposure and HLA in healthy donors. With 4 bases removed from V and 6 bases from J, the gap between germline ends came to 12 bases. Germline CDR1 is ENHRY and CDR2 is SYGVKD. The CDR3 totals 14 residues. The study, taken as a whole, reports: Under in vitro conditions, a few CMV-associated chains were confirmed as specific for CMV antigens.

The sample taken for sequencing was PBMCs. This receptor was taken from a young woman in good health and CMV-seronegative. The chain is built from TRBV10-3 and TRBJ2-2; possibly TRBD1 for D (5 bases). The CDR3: CAISGQGVAGELFF. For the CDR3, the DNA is TGTGCCATCAGTGGGCAGGGTGTGGCCGGGGAGCTGTTTTTT.